Listed here are 21 T cell receptor beta chains from one sample, sequenced in a study of beta chain features in type 1 diabetes. Study observations and caveats: Type 1 diabetes patients had moderately but significantly shorter TCRB CDR3s in all four CD4+ subsets.

Expressed TCRB transcripts got sequenced, as all isolated RNA was reverse transcribed. Clones were read by immunoSEQ multiplex PCR, and TCRdb kept only the in-frame ones, dropping some. The table lists about 230,000 clones, 16% of them singletons, with approximately 0.086% in the top ten. The antigens of these receptors remain unknown. The sample consisted of naive CD4+ T cells from blood. The receptors originated from a man aged 25-45 years with type 1 diabetes.

To note about this clone: This same CDR3 is encoded by further DNA sequences in the sample. V usage is TRBV5-6 and J usage is TRBJ2-7; 7 nucleotides align to TRBD2. There are 13 residues in the CDR3. Germline V gene lookup returns CDR1 SGHDT and CDR2 YYEEEE. Unmatched junction bases numbered 1, after V lost 0 bases and J lost 4 bases. The CDR3 DNA is TGTGCCAGCAGCTTGGCCGGGAGGTACGAGCAGTACTTC. It is translated as CASSLAGRYEQYF.

The CDR3 loop is CSLIGQGTDTQYF. DNA of the CDR3: TGCAGTTTAATCGGACAGGGCACAGATACGCAGTATTTT. The chain joins TRBV29-1 to TRBJ2-3; TRBD1 agrees at 7 bases. CDR1 SQVTM and CDR2 ANQGSEA come from the germline V gene. This CDR3 spans 13 amino acids.

V is TRBV19 and J is TRBJ2-6, with D possibly called TRBD1 or TRBD2 (5 bases each). Trimming took off 5 bases at V and 0 bases at J, with 14 bases between the two ends. The CDR3 has 17 residues. Germline lookup yields CDR1 LNHDA and CDR2 SQIVND (reference sequence). This CDR3 reads CASSPGPGYSGANVLTF. DNA for the CDR3: TGTGCCAGTAGTCCGGGACCTGGATACTCTGGGGCCAACGTCCTGACTTTC.

This clone was detected only a few times. The V gene is TRBV29-1, the J gene TRBJ1-4; 7 positions agree with TRBD1. The CDR3 extends over 14 amino acids. CDR1 is SQVTM, CDR2 ANQGSEA, per germline. The junction had 11 bases not matched to a gene; V was cut back by 7 bases and J by 6 bases. The CDR3 DNA follows: TGCAGCGGTCGACAGGGAGGGGGTTATGAAAAACTGTTTTTT. It translates to CSGRQGGGYEKLFF.

To note about this clone: Other DNA sequences of this sample code for an identical CDR3. The V and J genes are TRBV5-1 and TRBJ1-1; D not certain. V lost 0 bases and J lost 1, with 4 bases in between. Germline CDR1 reads SGHRS; CDR2 reads YFSETQ. The CDR3 covers 13 residues. As DNA, the CDR3 is TGCGCCAGCAGCTTGGCAGGGAACACTGAAGCTTTCTTT. Amino acids: CASSLAGNTEAFF.

The rearrangement uses TRBV10-3 and TRBJ2-1; 7 nucleotides match TRBD1. This CDR3 is 15 amino acids long. Germline assignment: CDR1 ENHRY and CDR2 SYGVKD. After removal of 7 bases from V and 3 bases from J, the junction contained 9 bases not matched to a gene. CDR3 sequence reads: CAITSGQAHYNEQFF. In DNA form, the CDR3 reads TGTGCCATCACCAGCGGACAGGCTCACTACAATGAGCAGTTCTTC.

The chain has TRBV28 and TRBJ1-1; D remains ambiguous. The V and J ends lost 6 bases and 1 base respectively, with 12 bases between them. CDR3 size: 14 residues. CDR1 MDHEN and CDR2 SYDVKM come from the germline V gene. The CDR3 loop is CASSSPLGNTEAFF. CDR3 sequence (DNA): TGTGCCAGCAGCTCGCCGCTGGGGAACACTGAAGCTTTCTTT.

The table lists this clone with a few counts. The chain uses TRBV13 and TRBJ2-7; D is ambiguous. Trimming removed 0 bases at V and 0 bases at J, with 12 bases between. The CDR3 runs to 16 residues. The germline gives CDR1 PRHDT, CDR2 FYEKMQ (reference sequence). DNA of the CDR3: TGTGCCAGCAGCTTAGGCCCAGGACCCAGCTCCTACGAGCAGTACTTC. Amino acids: CASSLGPGPSSYEQYF.

The V and J genes are TRBV10-3 and TRBJ2-7; D may be TRBD2 (5 bases). Trimming cost V 6 bases and J 3 bases, with 6 bases left between them. Germline lookup yields CDR1 ENHRY and CDR2 SYGVKD. The CDR3 length is 11 residues. The CDR3: CAIRRVYEQYF. The CDR3 DNA reads as TGTGCCATCAGGAGGGTCTACGAGCAGTACTTC.

This clone has only one observation. Distinct nucleotide sequences in the sample also encode this CDR3. V gene TRBV7-2 combines with J gene TRBJ1-1; unclear D gene. Trimming removed 5 bases from V and 1 base from J, with 11 bases in between. This CDR3 has 14 amino acids. CDR1 and CDR2 from the germline V gene are SGHTA and FQGNSA. This CDR3 is CASSPRTGNTEAFF. CDR3 nucleotides: TGTGCCAGCAGCCCTCGGACGGGGAACACTGAAGCTTTCTTT.

This clone appeared a few times. The chain employs TRBV14 and TRBJ2-2; D is unclear. The V and J ends lost 0 bases and 6 bases respectively, with 5 bases between them. CDR1 is SGHDN, CDR2 FVKESK, per germline. This CDR3 has 13 amino acids. CDR3 bases: TGTGCCAGCAGCCAAGATAAGGCCGGGGAGCTGTTTTTT. This codes for CASSQDKAGELFF. Full variable domain (rest looked up from reference TRBV14 and TRBJ2-2): EAGVTQFPSHSVIEKGQTVTLRCDPISGHDNLYWYRRVMGKEIKFLLHFVKESKQDESGMPNNRFLAERTGGTYSTLKVQPAELEDSGVYFCASSQDKAGELFFGEGSRLTVL.

This clone has only a few counts. This chain uses TRBV7-9 with TRBJ2-5; possibly TRBD1 or TRBD2 for D (5 bases each). V was pared by 5 bases and J by 1 base, with 11 bases between. The germline V gene has CDR1 SEHNR and CDR2 FQNEAQ (reference sequence). This CDR3 is 14 amino acids long. This CDR3 reads CASSPGTTQETQYF. CDR3 nucleotide sequence: TGTGCCAGCAGCCCTGGGACGACCCAAGAGACCCAGTACTTC.

This clone appeared a few times. The rearrangement links TRBV7-9 to TRBJ1-4; D remains unclear. The germline V gene has CDR1 SEHNR and CDR2 FQNEAQ (reference sequence). Trimming cost V 1 base and J 4 bases, with 16 bases left between them. This CDR3 has 17 residues. This CDR3 reads CASSLGAGGGGNEKLFF. The CDR3 bases are TGTGCCAGCAGCTTAGGGGCTGGAGGCGGAGGTAATGAAAAACTGTTTTTT.

This chain links TRBV7-3 with TRBJ2-3, with 8 bases matching TRBD2. The V gene's germline CDR1 is SGHTA and CDR2 FQGTGA. The V and J ends lost 2 bases and 6 bases, in that order; junction bases with no gene match: 10. CDR3 length: 16 amino acids. The CDR3 is CASSLGLSGTQDTQYF. In nucleotides, the CDR3 is TGTGCCAGCAGCTTAGGGCTTAGCGGGACTCAGGATACGCAGTATTTT. The entire variable domain, with the rest obtained from reference TRBV7-3 and TRBJ2-3, is as follows: GAGVSQTPSNKVTEKGKYVELRCDPISGHTALYWYRQSLGQGPEFLIYFQGTGAADDSGLPNDRFFAVRPEGSVSTLKIQRTERGDSAVYLCASSLGLSGTQDTQYFGPGTRLTVL.

This clone was seen a few times. The CDR3 sequence: CARRTTKTRDRVPEQYF. The DNA of the CDR3 is TGCGCCAGGAGAACTACGAAGACACGGGACAGGGTTCCCGAGCAGTACTTC. This rearrangement joins TRBV23-1 to TRBJ2-7; 9 bases match TRBD1. TRBV23-1 is designated an ORF whose function remains uncertain. The junction had 21 bases not matched to a gene; V was cut back by 9 bases and J by 6 bases. This CDR3 spans 17 amino acids.

The genes are TRBV6-1 and TRBJ1-2; D not resolved. The CDR3 has 13 residues. Germline V CDR1 and CDR2: MNHNS, SASEGT. Trimming stripped 2 bases from V and 1 base from J, with 5 bases between. The CDR3 loop reads CASSEPDNYGYTF. CDR3 DNA sequence: TGTGCCAGCAGTGAACCGGATAACTATGGCTACACCTTC.

V and J are TRBV9 and TRBJ1-2, with no clear D. The CDR3 consists of 14 residues. The V and J ends lost 4 bases and 0 bases respectively, with 10 bases between them. From germline, CDR1 is SGDLS and CDR2 YYNGEE. The CDR3 sequence is CASSPRTSNYGYTF. The CDR3 bases are TGTGCCAGCAGCCCGCGGACTTCTAACTATGGCTACACCTTC.

The rearrangement joins TRBV29-1 to TRBJ2-3; D is unclear. The CDR3 has 13 amino acids. Germline assignment: CDR1 SQVTM and CDR2 ANQGSEA. V was shortened by 3 bases and J by 2 bases, with 9 bases between the two germline ends. CDR3 bases: TGCAGCGTTGATCCCAGGCTCACAGATACGCAGTATTTT. As protein: CSVDPRLTDTQYF.

This clone was detected only a few times. The genes are TRBV25-1 and TRBJ2-7; 7 bases are shared with TRBD1. Germline-derived CDR1 and CDR2 are MGHDK and SYGVNS. The CDR3 covers 14 residues. V shed 6 bases and J 6 bases; nucleotides not matched to a gene: 11. The DNA for the CDR3 is TGTGCCAGCAGAAAGACAGGGTTTTCGTCCGAGCAGTACTTC. Its translation is CASRKTGFSSEQYF.

V and J are TRBV18 and TRBJ1-5; a weak D match, TRBD1 (5 bases). V dropped 5 bases and J dropped 3 bases, with 11 bases sitting between them. Germline assignment: CDR1 KGHSH and CDR2 LQKENI. This CDR3 is 14 amino acids long. CDR3 protein: CASSSQGPNQPQHF. The CDR3 bases are TGTGCCAGCTCATCTCAGGGCCCCAATCAGCCCCAGCATTTT. The variable domain in full, with the rest retrieved from reference TRBV18 and TRBJ1-5, is NAGVMQNPRHLVRRRGQEARLRCSPMKGHSHVYWYRQLPEEGLKFMVYLQKENIIDESGMPKERFSAEFPKEGPSILRIQQVVRGDSAAYFCASSSQGPNQPQHFGDGTRLSIL.

The chain is built from TRBV29-1 and TRBJ2-2, with TRBD1 identical over 9 bases. CDR3 length: 13 amino acids. With V trimmed by 2 bases and J by 7 bases, 2 bases remained unmatched. CDR1 is SQVTM, CDR2 ANQGSEA, per germline. The CDR3 DNA reads as TGCAGCGTTGAAAGACAGGGGGACGGGGAGCTGTTTTTT. As protein: CSVERQGDGELFF.